A selection of T cell receptor beta chains follows, all from one sample in a study of vaccination and CD4 T cells after COVID-19. These receptors' targets are unknown. TCRdb re-derived calls from the PCR reads in MiXCR, one entry per CDR3 protein. The sample lists roughly 9,600 distinct CDR3 sequences; roughly 36% were seen once. Material: CD4+ T cells from blood, cultured in vitro. These receptors were obtained from a human donor in good health. Both conserved end residues are part of each CDR3. D genes are given only for firm matches. Size is omitted from some rows. Given values are once, few, many or a class for expanded clones.

TRBV7-2	.	.	TRBJ1-5	TGTGCCAGCAGCCTTAATAGGGGCCAGCCCCAGCATTTT	CASSLNRGQPQHF
TRBV9	.	TRBD2	TRBJ2-5	TGTGCCAGCAGCGTTTCCGGGGGGCAAGAGACCCAGTACTTC	CASSVSGGQETQYF
TRBV6-5	.	.	TRBJ1-5	TGTGCCAGCAGTTACTCCATACGGCAGCCCCAGCATTTT	CASSYSIRQPQHF
TRBV6-1	.	TRBD1	TRBJ2-3	TGTGCCAGCTACCCGAGTGGGACAGGGTACACAGATACGCAGTATTTT	CASYPSGTGYTDTQYF
TRBV6-4	.	TRBD1	TRBJ2-3	TGTGCCAGCAGCGGGACAGACACAGATACGCAGTATTTT	CASSGTDTDTQYF
TRBV7-2	.	.	TRBJ1-1	TGTGCCAGCAGCTTGTTCAGGGACACTGAAGCTTTCTTT	CASSLFRDTEAFF
TRBV11-2	few	.	TRBJ1-5	TGTGCCAGCAGCCTCGCCCAAGATCAGCCCCAGCATTTT	CASSLAQDQPQHF
TRBV6-1	few	.	TRBJ1-2	TGTGCCAGCAGCGAAGGGAACAGGATGTACTATGGCTACACCTTC	CASSEGNRMYYGYTF
TRBV20-1	few	.	TRBJ1-2	TGCAGTGCTACCTGGCTGACTGGTGGCTACACCTTC	CSATWLTGGYTF
TRBV20-1	.	.	TRBJ2-1	TGCAGCGCTGAGGGACCGCGCAATGAGCAGTTCTTC	CSAEGPRNEQFF